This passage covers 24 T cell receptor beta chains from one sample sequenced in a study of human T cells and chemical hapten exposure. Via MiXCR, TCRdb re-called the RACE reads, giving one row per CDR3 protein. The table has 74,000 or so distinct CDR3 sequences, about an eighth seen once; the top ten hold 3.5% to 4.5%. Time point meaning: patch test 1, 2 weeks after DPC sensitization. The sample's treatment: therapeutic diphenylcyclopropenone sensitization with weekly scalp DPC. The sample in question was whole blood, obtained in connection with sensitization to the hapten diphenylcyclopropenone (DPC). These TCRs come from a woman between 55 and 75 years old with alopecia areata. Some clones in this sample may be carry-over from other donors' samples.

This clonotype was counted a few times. DNA for the CDR3: TGTGCCAGCTCACCCTCCTGGGGGCAGGAGAACACCGGGGAGCTGTTTTTT. Translation gives CASSPSWGQENTGELFF. The V call is TRBV18, the J call TRBJ2-2; possibly TRBD1 for D (6 bases). Trimming took 3 bases from V and 1 from J, leaving 15 bases between them. CDR1 KGHSH and CDR2 LQKENI come from the germline V gene. The CDR3 covers 17 residues.

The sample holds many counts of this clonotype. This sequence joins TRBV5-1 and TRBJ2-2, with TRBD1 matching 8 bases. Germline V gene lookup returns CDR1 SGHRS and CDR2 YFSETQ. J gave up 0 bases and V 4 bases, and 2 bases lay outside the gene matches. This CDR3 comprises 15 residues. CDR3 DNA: TGCGCCAGCAGCCAGGGGGCGGCGAACACCGGGGAGCTGTTTTTT. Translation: CASSQGAANTGELFF.

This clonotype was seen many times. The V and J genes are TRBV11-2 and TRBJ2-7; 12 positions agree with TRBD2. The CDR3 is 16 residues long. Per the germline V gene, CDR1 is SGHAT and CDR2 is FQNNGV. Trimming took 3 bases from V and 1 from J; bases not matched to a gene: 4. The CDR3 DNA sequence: TGTGCCAGCAGCTTCCTGACTAGCGGGGGTTCCTACGAGCAGTACTTC. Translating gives CASSFLTSGGSYEQYF.

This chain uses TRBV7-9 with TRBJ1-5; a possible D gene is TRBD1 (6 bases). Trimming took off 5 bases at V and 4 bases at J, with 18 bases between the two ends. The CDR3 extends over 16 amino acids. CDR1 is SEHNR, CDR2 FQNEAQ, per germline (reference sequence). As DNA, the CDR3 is TGTGCCAGCAGCCTCGGGACACCACAGCAAAATCAGCCCCAGCATTTT. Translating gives CASSLGTPQQNQPQHF.

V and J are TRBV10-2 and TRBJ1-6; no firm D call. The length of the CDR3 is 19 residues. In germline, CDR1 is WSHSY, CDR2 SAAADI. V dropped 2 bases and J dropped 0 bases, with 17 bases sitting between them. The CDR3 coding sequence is TGCGCCAGCAGTGAGACCCGCGCGGCGGCGGGCTCCTATAATTCACCCCTCCACTTT. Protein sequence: CASSETRAAAGSYNSPLHF.

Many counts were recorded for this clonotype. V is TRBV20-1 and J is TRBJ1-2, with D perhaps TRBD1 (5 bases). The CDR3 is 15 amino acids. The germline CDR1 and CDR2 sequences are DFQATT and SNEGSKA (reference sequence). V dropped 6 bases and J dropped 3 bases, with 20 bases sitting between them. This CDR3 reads CSAIFTPGGDYGYTF. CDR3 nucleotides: TGCAGTGCCATCTTTACGCCGGGGGGAGACTATGGCTACACCTTC.

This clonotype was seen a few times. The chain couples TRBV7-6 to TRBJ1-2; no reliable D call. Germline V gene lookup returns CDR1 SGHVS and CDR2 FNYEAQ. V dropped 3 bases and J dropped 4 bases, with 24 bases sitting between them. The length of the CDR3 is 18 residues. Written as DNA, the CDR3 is TGTGCCAGCAGCTTTGCACCCGGCGCTAGACCTGGGAGCTATGGCTACACCTTC. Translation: CASSFAPGARPGSYGYTF.

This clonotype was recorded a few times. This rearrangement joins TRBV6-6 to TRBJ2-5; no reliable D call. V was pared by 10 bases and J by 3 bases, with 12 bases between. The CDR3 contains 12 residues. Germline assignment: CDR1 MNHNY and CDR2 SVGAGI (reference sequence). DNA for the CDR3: TGTGCCACGTCAAACAGCGAAGAGACCCAGTACTTC. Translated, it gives CATSNSEETQYF.

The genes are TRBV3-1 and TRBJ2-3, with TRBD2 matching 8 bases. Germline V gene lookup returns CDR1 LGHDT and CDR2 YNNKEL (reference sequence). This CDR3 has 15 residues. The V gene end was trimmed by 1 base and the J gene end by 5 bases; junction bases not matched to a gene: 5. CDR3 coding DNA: TGTGCCAGCAGCCAAGCGTCCAGCGGGGGAGATACGCAGTATTTT. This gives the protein CASSQASSGGDTQYF.

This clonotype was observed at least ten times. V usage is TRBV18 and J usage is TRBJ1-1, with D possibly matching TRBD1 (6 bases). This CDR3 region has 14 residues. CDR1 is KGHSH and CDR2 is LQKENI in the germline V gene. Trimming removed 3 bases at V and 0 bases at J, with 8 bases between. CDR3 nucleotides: TGTGCCAGCTCACCGGGACATGTGAACACTGAAGCTTTCTTT. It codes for CASSPGHVNTEAFF.

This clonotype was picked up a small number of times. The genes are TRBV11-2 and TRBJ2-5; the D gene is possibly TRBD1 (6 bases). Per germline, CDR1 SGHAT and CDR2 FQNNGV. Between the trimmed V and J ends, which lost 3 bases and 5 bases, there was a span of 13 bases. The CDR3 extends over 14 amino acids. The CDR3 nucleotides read TGTGCCAGCAGCTTCCGCCAGGGGCGTGAGACCCAGTACTTC. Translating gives CASSFRQGRETQYF.

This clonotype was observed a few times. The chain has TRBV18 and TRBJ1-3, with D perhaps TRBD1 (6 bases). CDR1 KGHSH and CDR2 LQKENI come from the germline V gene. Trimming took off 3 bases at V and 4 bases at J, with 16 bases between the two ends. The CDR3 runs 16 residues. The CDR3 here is CASSPRVPGDGNTIYF. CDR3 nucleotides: TGTGCCAGCTCACCCAGGGTGCCAGGGGACGGAAACACCATATATTTT.

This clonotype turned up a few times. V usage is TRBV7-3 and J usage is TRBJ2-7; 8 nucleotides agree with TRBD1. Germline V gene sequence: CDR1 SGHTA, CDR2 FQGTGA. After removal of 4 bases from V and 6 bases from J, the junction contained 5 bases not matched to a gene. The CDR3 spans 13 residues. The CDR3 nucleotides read TGTGCCAGCAGCTCCGGACAGGGACGCGAGCAGTACTTC. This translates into CASSSGQGREQYF.

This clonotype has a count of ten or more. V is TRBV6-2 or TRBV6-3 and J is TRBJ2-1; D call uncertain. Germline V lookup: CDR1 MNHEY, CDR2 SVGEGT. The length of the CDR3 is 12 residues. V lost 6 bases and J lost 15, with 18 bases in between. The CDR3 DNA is TGTGCCAGCAGACCCCAAATTCCGAGTCCGTTCTTC. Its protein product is CASRPQIPSPFF.

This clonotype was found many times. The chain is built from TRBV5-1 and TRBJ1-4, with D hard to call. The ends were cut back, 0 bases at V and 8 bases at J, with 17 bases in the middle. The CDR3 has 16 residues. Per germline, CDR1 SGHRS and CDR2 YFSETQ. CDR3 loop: CASSLASGPYKEKLFF. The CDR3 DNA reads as TGCGCCAGCAGCTTGGCCTCTGGCCCCTACAAAGAAAAACTGTTTTTT.

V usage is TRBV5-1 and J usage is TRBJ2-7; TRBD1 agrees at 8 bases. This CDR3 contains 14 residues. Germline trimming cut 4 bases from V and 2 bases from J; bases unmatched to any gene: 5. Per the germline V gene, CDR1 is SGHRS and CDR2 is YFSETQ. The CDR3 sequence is CASSVGGQAYEQYF. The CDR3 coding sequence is TGCGCCAGCAGCGTGGGGGGACAGGCCTACGAGCAGTACTTC.

The CDR3 DNA reads TGTGCCAGCAGCCTAAGGGAAGGAGGATTTAGGGGCAATCAGCCCCAGCATTTT. Translation: CASSLREGGFRGNQPQHF. This chain links TRBV7-2 with TRBJ1-5; D call uncertain. Germline CDR1 is SGHTA and CDR2 is FQGNSA. This CDR3 is 18 amino acids long. The ends were cut back, 5 bases at V and 2 bases at J, with 22 bases in the middle.

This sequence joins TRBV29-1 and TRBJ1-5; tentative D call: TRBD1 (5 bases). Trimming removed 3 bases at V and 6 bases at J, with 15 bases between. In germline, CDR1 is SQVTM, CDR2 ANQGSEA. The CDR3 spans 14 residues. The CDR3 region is CSVEVGVEGQPQHF. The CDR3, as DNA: TGCAGCGTTGAGGTAGGGGTTGAAGGTCAGCCCCAGCATTTT.

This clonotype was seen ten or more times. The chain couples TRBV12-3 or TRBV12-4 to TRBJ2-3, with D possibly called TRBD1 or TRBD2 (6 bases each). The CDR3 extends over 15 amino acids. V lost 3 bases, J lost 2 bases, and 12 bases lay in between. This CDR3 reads CASSFGPGATDTQYF. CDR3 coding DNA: TGTGCCAGCAGTTTCGGCCCGGGGGCCACAGATACGCAGTATTTT.

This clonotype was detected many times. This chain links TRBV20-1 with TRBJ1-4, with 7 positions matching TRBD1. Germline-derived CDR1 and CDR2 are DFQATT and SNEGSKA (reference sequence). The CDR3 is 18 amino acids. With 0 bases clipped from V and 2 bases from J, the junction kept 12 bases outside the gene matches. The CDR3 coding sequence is TGCAGTGCTAGAGATCAGGGGGGGATTTCAACTACTAATGAAAAACTGTTTTTT. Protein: CSARDQGGISTTNEKLFF.

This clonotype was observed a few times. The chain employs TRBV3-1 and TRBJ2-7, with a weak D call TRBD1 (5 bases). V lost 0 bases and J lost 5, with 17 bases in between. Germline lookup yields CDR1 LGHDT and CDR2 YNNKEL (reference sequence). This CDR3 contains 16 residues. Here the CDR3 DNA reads TGTGCCAGCAGCCAAGATCTCGGGCAGCCAGGGAACGAGCAGTACTTC. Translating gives CASSQDLGQPGNEQYF.

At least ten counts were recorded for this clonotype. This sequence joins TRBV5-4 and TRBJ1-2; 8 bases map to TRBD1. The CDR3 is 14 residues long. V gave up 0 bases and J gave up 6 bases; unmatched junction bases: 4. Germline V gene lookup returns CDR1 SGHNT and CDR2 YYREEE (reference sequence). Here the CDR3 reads CASSLAGGPDGYTF. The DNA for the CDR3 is TGTGCCAGCAGCTTGGCAGGGGGCCCCGATGGCTACACCTTC.

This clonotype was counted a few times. The CDR3 is CASSLAGGAWQPQHF. Written as DNA, the CDR3 is TGTGCCAGCAGCTTGGCAGGGGGCGCGTGGCAGCCCCAGCATTTT. The gene calls are TRBV5-6 and TRBJ1-5; 8 nucleotides align to TRBD1. Germline CDR1 SGHDT, CDR2 YYEEEE. Germline trimming cut 0 bases from V and 7 bases from J; bases unmatched to any gene: 6. This CDR3 comprises 15 residues.

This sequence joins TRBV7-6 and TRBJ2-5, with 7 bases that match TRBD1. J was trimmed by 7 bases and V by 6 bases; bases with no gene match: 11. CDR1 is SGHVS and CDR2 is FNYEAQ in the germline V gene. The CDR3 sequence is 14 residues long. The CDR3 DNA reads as TGTGCCAGCAGTAACGACAGGGCCAGTTCGACCCAGTACTTC. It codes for CASSNDRASSTQYF.